What follows are 25 T cell receptor beta chains derived from one specimen sequenced in a study of T cell repertoires in cytomegalovirus infection. TCRdb re-analysed the reads in MiXCR, keeping a single row per CDR3 protein. The sample contains about 250,000 distinct CDR3 sequences, approximately 6.7% of which appear only once. The sequenced material came from PBMCs. Receptors were obtained from a human donor in good health (CMV status not recorded). Some clones in this sample may be carry-over from other donors' samples.

The sample holds many counts of this clonotype. The chain couples TRBV20-1 to TRBJ2-6; tentatively, D is TRBD2 (6 bases). This CDR3 is 18 amino acids long. V gave up 5 bases and J gave up 1 base, with 21 bases separating them. The germline V gene encodes CDR1 DFQATT and CDR2 SNEGSKA (reference sequence). In nucleotides, the CDR3 is TGCAGTGCTCCCCCGCCGGGCGGCGGAGGGTCTGGGGCCAACGTCCTGACTTTC. Its translation: CSAPPPGGGGSGANVLTF.

This clonotype was recorded at least ten times. The rearrangement links TRBV6-5 to TRBJ2-1; TRBD1 is a possible D gene (5 bases). The CDR3 is 13 amino acids. Trimming pared 6 bases from V and 4 bases from J, leaving 10 bases between. Per the germline V gene, CDR1 is MNHEY and CDR2 is SVGAGI. The CDR3 loop reads CASSLQVYNEQFF. The CDR3 region has the DNA TGTGCCAGCAGCCTACAGGTTTACAATGAGCAGTTCTTC.

This clonotype occurred many times. The rearrangement joins TRBV4-1 to TRBJ1-1, with a tentative D call TRBD1 (6 bases). This CDR3 is built from 16 residues. Trimming left V 0 bases short and J 1 base short, with 12 bases between. Germline V CDR1 and CDR2: MGHRA, YSYEKL. The CDR3 region has the DNA TGCGCCAGCAGCCAAGATCCGGGGGCCGGGAACACTGAAGCTTTCTTT. This codes for CASSQDPGAGNTEAFF.

This clonotype has ten or more counts. The chain joins TRBV29-1 to TRBJ1-2; 7 positions match TRBD1. The CDR3 consists of 14 residues. Germline CDR1 is SQVTM and CDR2 is ANQGSEA. J was trimmed by 8 bases and V by 0 bases; bases with no gene match: 9. The CDR3 protein is CSVEDLGGSQGYTF. The CDR3 DNA sequence: TGCAGCGTTGAAGATTTAGGGGGCTCTCAGGGCTACACCTTC.

This clonotype was observed many times. CDR3: CASSLATGYSNQPQHF. The CDR3 coding sequence is TGTGCCAGCAGCTTAGCGACAGGTTATAGCAATCAGCCCCAGCATTTT. The rearrangement links TRBV7-2 to TRBJ1-5; TRBD1 is a possible D gene (6 bases). The ends were cut back, 0 bases at V and 0 bases at J, with 9 bases in the middle. The CDR3 is 16 residues long. Germline V gives CDR1 SGHTA, CDR2 FQGNSA. Full variable domain (remainder filled in from reference TRBV7-2 and TRBJ1-5): GAGVSQSPSNKVTEKGKDVELRCDPISGHTALYWYRQSLGQGLEFLIYFQGNSAPDKSGLPSDRFSAERTGGSVSTLTIQRTQQEDSAVYLCASSLATGYSNQPQHFGDGTRLSIL.

Ten or more counts support this clonotype. The gene calls are TRBV20-1 and TRBJ1-1, with 9 bases matching TRBD1. The J segment lost 4 bases and the V segment lost 5 bases, leaving 2 bases of the junction unmatched. CDR1 is DFQATT, CDR2 SNEGSKA, per germline (reference sequence). The length of the CDR3 is 12 residues. For the CDR3, the DNA is TGCAGTGCTGCGACAGGGGGCACTGAAGCTTTCTTT. This gives the protein CSAATGGTEAFF.

This clonotype was detected many times. The chain has TRBV19 and TRBJ2-7; unclear D gene. Germline lookup yields CDR1 LNHDA and CDR2 SQIVND (reference sequence). V lost 5 bases, J lost 3 bases, and 17 bases lay in between. CDR3 length: 15 residues. CDR3 amino acids: CASSPGLRSRYEQYF. DNA for the CDR3: TGTGCCAGTAGTCCAGGATTAAGGTCGCGCTACGAGCAGTACTTC.

This clonotype was counted at least ten times. The chain couples TRBV5-4 to TRBJ1-2; TRBD1 matches at 8 bases. Looked up from germline, CDR1 is SGHNT and CDR2 is YYREEE (reference sequence). The V segment lost 4 bases and the J segment 3 bases; nucleotides outside the gene matches: 5. This CDR3 has 14 residues. The CDR3 spells CASSHGQGDYGYTF. CDR3 nucleotide sequence: TGTGCCAGCAGCCACGGACAGGGAGACTATGGCTACACCTTC.

This clonotype was seen at least ten times. V is TRBV5-1 and J is TRBJ1-2; 9 bases line up with TRBD1. Germline V lookup: CDR1 SGHRS, CDR2 YFSETQ. The CDR3 extends over 15 amino acids. With V trimmed by 0 bases and J by 8 bases, 8 bases remained unmatched. The CDR3 DNA sequence: TGCGCCAGCAGCTTGGAGCCGGGACAGGGACCGGGCTACACCTTC. This sequence encodes CASSLEPGQGPGYTF.

In its sample, this clonotype was seen many times. V usage is TRBV7-2 and J usage is TRBJ2-7; TRBD2 matches at 12 bases. Germline lookup yields CDR1 SGHTA and CDR2 FQGNSA. This CDR3 is built from 15 residues. The V gene end was trimmed by 4 bases and the J gene end by 7 bases; junction bases not matched to a gene: 8. CDR3: CASSSGLAGLGEQYF. The CDR3 coding sequence is TGTGCCAGCAGCTCCGGACTAGCGGGATTGGGGGAGCAGTACTTC. The full variable domain, rest sourced from reference TRBV7-2 and TRBJ2-7, is GAGVSQSPSNKVTEKGKDVELRCDPISGHTALYWYRQSLGQGLEFLIYFQGNSAPDKSGLPSDRFSAERTGGSVSTLTIQRTQQEDSAVYLCASSSGLAGLGEQYFGPGTRLTVT.

This clonotype was counted at least ten times. The rearrangement joins TRBV7-2 to TRBJ2-1; 9 nucleotides agree with TRBD1. In germline, CDR1 is SGHTA, CDR2 FQGNSA. The length of the CDR3 is 16 residues. J gave up 3 bases and V 3 bases, and 6 bases lay outside the gene matches. The DNA of the CDR3 is TGTGCCAGCAGCTTGGCCGGGACAGGGATCTACAATGAGCAGTTCTTC. This gives the protein CASSLAGTGIYNEQFF.

This clonotype was seen ten or more times. The chain carries TRBV6-5 and TRBJ2-2; D might be TRBD1 (6 bases). The ends were cut back, 6 bases at V and 7 bases at J, with 15 bases in the middle. CDR1 and CDR2 from the germline V gene are MNHEY and SVGAGI. CDR3 length: 14 residues. The CDR3 region has the DNA TGTGCCAGCAGGCCCGGGACATGGGGCGGGGAGCTGTTTTTT. It encodes CASRPGTWGGELFF.

In this sample, this clonotype turned up many times. The chain employs TRBV20-1 and TRBJ2-3; D unclear. The germline gives CDR1 DFQATT, CDR2 SNEGSKA (reference sequence). The CDR3 runs to 12 residues. V was trimmed by 4 bases and J by 4 bases, leaving 9 bases between them. The chain's CDR3 is CSANPRSDTQYF. CDR3 DNA sequence: TGCAGTGCTAACCCACGGTCAGATACGCAGTATTTT.

This clonotype was seen at least ten times. This rearrangement joins TRBV28 to TRBJ1-4, with unresolved D. This CDR3 region has 13 residues. Germline CDR1 and CDR2: MDHEN and SYDVKM. Trimming left V 3 bases short and J 8 bases short, with 10 bases between. In DNA, the CDR3 is TGTGCCAGCAGTTTTTCCCGTTCGGAAAAACTGTTTTTT. It specifies CASSFSRSEKLFF.

The CDR3: CSASDLNYYEQYF. In nucleotides, the CDR3 is TGCAGTGCTAGTGACCTAAATTACTACGAGCAGTACTTC. The chain carries TRBV20-1 and TRBJ2-7; D is undetermined. This CDR3 spans 13 amino acids. Germline CDR1 DFQATT, CDR2 SNEGSKA (reference sequence). Between the trimmed V and J ends, which lost 3 bases and 3 bases, there was a span of 12 bases.

This clonotype was counted at least ten times. V and J are TRBV20-1 and TRBJ1-1, with TRBD1 matching over 9 bases. Germline CDR1 is DFQATT and CDR2 is SNEGSKA (reference sequence). The CDR3 length is 14 residues. Trimming removed 5 bases from V and 5 bases from J; junction bases left unmatched: 9. The DNA of the CDR3 is TGCAGTGCTTCTAACAGGGGGCGAGGGACTGAAGCTTTCTTT. Translating gives CSASNRGRGTEAFF.

This clonotype was observed a handful of times. V gene TRBV7-9 combines with J gene TRBJ1-5; D is unresolved. The germline gives CDR1 SEHNR, CDR2 FQNEAQ (reference sequence). Trimming pared 3 bases from V and 12 bases from J, leaving 9 bases between. The CDR3 runs to 11 residues. CDR3 protein: CASSLDEVQHF. The CDR3 DNA is TGTGCCAGCAGCTTGGACGAGGTCCAGCATTTT.

A few counts support this clonotype. V is TRBV29-1 and J is TRBJ1-6; no reliable D call. The CDR3 has 12 amino acids. From germline, CDR1 is SQVTM and CDR2 ANQGSEA. V was shortened by 6 bases and J by 8 bases, with 11 bases between the two germline ends. Here the CDR3 reads CSVKDVDSPLHF. DNA for the CDR3: TGCAGCGTGAAGGACGTGGATTCACCCCTCCACTTT.

This clonotype came up many times. The chain employs TRBV9 and TRBJ1-5; TRBD1 agrees at 8 bases. This CDR3 is built from 14 residues. With 3 bases clipped from V and 6 bases from J, the junction kept 5 bases outside the gene matches. The V gene's germline CDR1 is SGDLS and CDR2 YYNGEE. CDR3 protein: CASSETGDGQPQHF. The CDR3 nucleotides read TGTGCCAGCAGCGAGACAGGGGACGGTCAGCCCCAGCATTTT.

At least ten counts were recorded for this clonotype. CDR3 sequence (DNA): TGTGCCAGCAGCTATGACAGGGGTCGCACAGATACGCAGTATTTT. It codes for CASSYDRGRTDTQYF. The chain is built from TRBV7-2 and TRBJ2-3, with 8 positions matching TRBD1. Germline CDR1 SGHTA, CDR2 FQGNSA. The CDR3 has 15 amino acids. J gave up 1 base and V 4 bases, and 4 bases lay outside the gene matches.

The chain employs TRBV11-2 and TRBJ2-3, with 10 bases lining up with TRBD2. The V and J ends lost 3 bases and 3 bases, in that order; junction bases with no gene match: 3. Germline loops: CDR1 SGHAT, CDR2 FQNNGV. The CDR3 has 15 residues. The CDR3, as DNA: TGTGCCAGCAGCTTCCTAGCGGGGGTGACAGATACGCAGTATTTT. Translation gives CASSFLAGVTDTQYF.

In this sample, this clonotype turned up many times. Here the CDR3 DNA reads TGTGCCACCAGCCGGGGACAGGGGGGGGAGCAGTACTTC. Translated, it gives CATSRGQGGEQYF. The rearrangement links TRBV15 to TRBJ2-7; 11 bases match TRBD1. Looked up from germline, CDR1 is LNHNV and CDR2 is YYDKDF (reference sequence). The CDR3 runs 13 residues. Trimming cost V 5 bases and J 7 bases; bases outside gene matches: 4.

This clonotype occurred many times. The chain uses TRBV19 and TRBJ1-1; the D is unclear. The CDR3 spans 13 residues. Germline V gene sequence: CDR1 LNHDA, CDR2 SQIVND (reference sequence). V lost 7 bases and J lost 6, with 15 bases in between. The CDR3 nucleotides read TGTGCCAGTATAGGAGGGTCGAGGGCTGAAGCTTTCTTT. It translates to CASIGGSRAEAFF.

This clonotype was observed at least ten times. V usage is TRBV2 and J usage is TRBJ2-5, with D uncertain. Trimming left V 10 bases short and J 6 bases short, with 15 bases between. Germline CDR1 reads SNHLY; CDR2 reads FYNNEI. The CDR3 runs to 12 residues. The CDR3 is CATGPMEKTQYF. Written as DNA, the CDR3 is TGTGCCACCGGTCCCATGGAAAAGACCCAGTACTTC.

This clonotype was observed at least ten times. The chain is built from TRBV5-6 and TRBJ2-3, with D possibly matching TRBD1 (6 bases). CDR3 length: 14 residues. Per the germline V gene, CDR1 is SGHDT and CDR2 is YYEEEE. With 0 bases removed from V and 6 bases from J, the gap between germline ends came to 11 bases. Written as DNA, the CDR3 is TGTGCCAGCAGCTTGGGGACAGTATCGGATACGCAGTATTTT. This encodes CASSLGTVSDTQYF.